These 18 T cell receptor beta chains were sequenced from one sample in a study of blood T cells in healthy people across ages. The use of a sample-barcoded 5' primer and a J-beta primer mix characterized a second PCR of roughly 6 to 11 cycles. TCRdb redid the calling of the 5' RACE reads with MiXCR, one entry per CDR3 protein. The table lists about 1.6 million distinct CDR3 sequences, around 35% of them singletons. Sequencing was carried out using blood. The receptors were sampled from a woman in her thirties in good health.

This clonotype was counted ten times or more. The J gene is TRBJ2-1, the V gene TRBV20-1; D is ambiguous. V was pared by 3 bases and J by 7 bases, with 7 bases between. This CDR3 is built from 11 residues. In germline, CDR1 is DFQATT, CDR2 SNEGSKA (reference sequence). CDR3 region: CSASLGNEQFF. The CDR3 DNA reads as TGCAGTGCTAGTCTGGGAAATGAGCAGTTCTTC.

The rearrangement joins TRBV28 to TRBJ2-1, with D perhaps matching TRBD1 (6 bases). The CDR3 extends over 16 amino acids. V was cut by 8 bases and J by 0 bases, with 17 bases left in between. Germline V gene data show CDR1 as MDHEN and CDR2 as SYDVKM. The CDR3 region has the DNA TGTGCCAGCGGTTCAACAGGGACGAGCTCCTACAATGAGCAGTTCTTC. Protein sequence: CASGSTGTSSYNEQFF.

V usage is TRBV16 and J usage is TRBJ1-1; TRBD1 might be the D (6 bases). Between the trimmed V and J ends, which lost 4 bases and 0 bases, there was a span of 18 bases. This CDR3 comprises 17 residues. Germline V gene sequence: CDR1 KGHSY, CDR2 FQNENV. This chain's CDR3 is CASSRNIGTSVNTEAFF. CDR3 bases: TGTGCCAGCAGCCGTAATATCGGGACATCCGTGAACACTGAAGCTTTCTTT. The whole variable domain, filled in from reference TRBV16 and TRBJ1-1, reads GEEVAQTPKHLVRGEGQKAKLYCAPIKGHSYVFWYQQVLKNEFKFLISFQNENVFDETGMPKERFSAKCLPNSPCSLEIQATKLEDSAVYFCASSRNIGTSVNTEAFFGQGTRLTVV.

This clonotype was found many times. The junction differs from germline at one of its ends, possibly a read error. V usage is TRBV5-1 and J usage is TRBJ2-5; possibly TRBD2 for D (5 bases). The CDR3 runs to 11 residues. CDR1 and CDR2 (germline): SGHRS, YFSETQ. The CDR3 sequence: CASRTQETQYF. The DNA for the CDR3 is TGTGCCAGCAGGACTCAAGAGACCCAGTACTTC.

This rearrangement joins TRBV15 to TRBJ2-3; 9 bases line up with TRBD2. V shed 3 bases and J 3 bases; nucleotides not matched to a gene: 7. The CDR3 is made up of 16 amino acids. Germline CDR1 reads LNHNV; CDR2 reads YYDKDF (reference sequence). Written as DNA, the CDR3 is TGTGCCACCAGCAGTGGGCGGGGGGGCCGGACAGATACGCAGTATTTT. This sequence encodes CATSSGRGGRTDTQYF. Supplemented by reference TRBV15 and TRBJ2-3, the full variable domain reads DAMVIQNPRYQVTQFGKPVTLSCSQTLNHNVMYWYQQKSSQAPKLLFHYYDKDFNNEADTPDNFQSRRPNTSFCFLDIRSPGLGDTAMYLCATSSGRGGRTDTQYFGPGTRLTVL.

As to this clonotype: One end of the junction does not line up with germline, which may come from a read error. The rearrangement uses TRBV9 and TRBJ2-3; 8 nucleotides align to TRBD2. Germline CDR1 reads SGDLS; CDR2 reads YYNGEE. This CDR3 is 16 amino acids long. CDR3 DNA sequence: TGTGCCAGCAGCGTAGAACTCCGGGGGGGCACGGATACGCAGTATTTT. This gives the protein CASSVELRGGTDTQYF.

The genes are TRBV4-1 and TRBJ2-3; possibly TRBD1 or TRBD2 for D (5 bases each). This CDR3 is 16 amino acids long. The V gene lost 0 bases and the J gene lost 2 bases, with 12 bases spanning the gap. The V gene's germline CDR1 is MGHRA and CDR2 YSYEKL. CDR3 in amino acids: CASSQEGTLLTDTQYF. The CDR3 region has the DNA TGCGCCAGCAGCCAAGAAGGGACGTTACTCACAGATACGCAGTATTTT.

V gene TRBV4-2 combines with J gene TRBJ2-7; D gene uncertain. The CDR3 sequence is 16 residues long. Trimming pared 0 bases from V and 0 bases from J, leaving 12 bases between. Germline values: CDR1 LGHNA, CDR2 YNFKEQ. CDR3 protein: CASSQEKTMNSYEQYF. In DNA, the CDR3 is TGTGCCAGCAGCCAAGAGAAGACGATGAACTCCTACGAGCAGTACTTC.

The sample holds one count of this clonotype. This chain joins TRBV21-1 and TRBJ1-1; the D call in the table, TRBD1, was not verified against the DNA. TRBV21-1 is deemed a pseudogene. The CDR3 is 15 residues long. The CDR3 nucleotides are TGTGCCAGCTCGCCCCTATCGGGGTCGGACACTGAAGCTTTCTTT. It yields the protein CASSPLSGSDTEAFF.

This clonotype has only a few counts. The genes are TRBV10-3 and TRBJ1-2; a possible D gene is TRBD1 (6 bases). Germline V gene data show CDR1 as ENHRY and CDR2 as SYGVKD. The germline V and J ends were trimmed by 2 bases and 9 bases, with 13 bases remaining between them. The CDR3 has 13 residues. The CDR3 DNA is TGTGCCATCAGTGAGGGAATAACAGGGAGCTACACCTTC. Amino acids: CAISEGITGSYTF.

The CDR3 coding sequence is TGCGCCAGCAGACCCGGGACAGGGATTAACGAGCAGTACTTC. Protein product: CASRPGTGINEQYF. The genes are TRBV5-1 and TRBJ2-7; TRBD1 agrees at 9 bases. This CDR3 spans 14 amino acids. Trimming removed 5 bases from V and 5 bases from J; junction bases left unmatched: 8. The V gene's germline CDR1 is SGHRS and CDR2 YFSETQ. Based on the CDR3 plus reference TRBV5-1 and TRBJ2-7, the full variable domain is KAGVTQTPRYLIKTRGQQVTLSCSPISGHRSVSWYQQTPGQGLQFLFEYFSETQRNKGNFPGRFSGRQFSNSRSEMNVSTLELGDSALYLCASRPGTGINEQYFGPGTRLTVT.

The J gene is TRBJ2-3, the V gene TRBV24-1; no clear D gene. Trimming left V 9 bases short and J 0 bases short, with 9 bases between. The CDR3 sequence is 13 residues long. Germline lookup yields CDR1 KGHDR and CDR2 SFDVKD. CDR3: CATQQTSTDTQYF. The CDR3 coding sequence is TGTGCCACCCAGCAGACTAGCACAGATACGCAGTATTTT.

This clonotype was seen a few times. The chain carries TRBV6-2 or TRBV6-3 and TRBJ2-1; 10 bases are shared with TRBD2. V shed 5 bases and J 9 bases; nucleotides not matched to a gene: 22. The germline V gene has CDR1 MNHEY and CDR2 SVGEGT. This CDR3 region has 19 residues. The CDR3 DNA sequence: TGTGCCAGCAGTAGTATCTCCCGCCAGGCAGGAGCGGGGGGGTTTGAGCAGTTCTTC. The encoded protein is CASSSISRQAGAGGFEQFF.

The V gene is TRBV27, the J gene TRBJ1-5; possible D gene TRBD1, 5 bases. With 3 bases removed from V and 5 bases from J, the gap between germline ends came to 11 bases. Germline V gene data show CDR1 as MNHEY and CDR2 as SMNVEV (reference sequence). This CDR3 spans 14 amino acids. The CDR3 sequence is CASSFAGKHQPQHF. CDR3 coding DNA: TGTGCCAGCAGTTTTGCAGGGAAACATCAGCCCCAGCATTTT.

The J gene is TRBJ2-7, the V gene TRBV4-1, with 7 nucleotides matching TRBD2. The CDR3 has 14 residues. Germline V gene sequence: CDR1 MGHRA, CDR2 YSYEKL. V lost 4 bases and J lost 7; bases outside the gene matches: 10. For the CDR3, the DNA is TGCGCCAGCAGCCGACTTGGGGGGGTCGGAGAGCAGTACTTC. This gives the protein CASSRLGGVGEQYF.

This clonotype was seen more than once but under ten times. This chain links TRBV20-1 with TRBJ2-5, with TRBD1 as a possible D gene (6 bases). The J call may be incorrect, as the DNA end agrees better with TRBJ2-7. Germline CDR1 and CDR2: DFQATT and SNEGSKA (reference sequence). CDR3 length: 13 amino acids. CDR3 DNA: TGCAGTGCTAGAGAGGGCAGGGGCCACGAGCAGTACTTC. It yields the protein CSAREGRGHEQYF.

This clonotype has a count of ten or more. The rearrangement joins TRBV20-1 to TRBJ2-7; no reliable D call. Trimming left V 0 bases short and J 0 bases short, with 12 bases between. The CDR3 has 15 residues. Germline V lookup: CDR1 DFQATT, CDR2 SNEGSKA (reference sequence). DNA of the CDR3: TGCAGTGCTAGAGATAGACTGGGTAGCTCCTACGAGCAGTACTTC. It specifies CSARDRLGSSYEQYF.

The chain is built from TRBV27 and TRBJ1-1, with unresolved D. The CDR3 consists of 13 residues. CDR1 is MNHEY and CDR2 is SMNVEV in the germline V gene (reference sequence). The V end was cut by 4 bases, the J end by 4 bases, with 10 bases between. CDR3 amino acids: CASSSAPGTEAFF. Here the CDR3 DNA reads TGTGCCAGCAGTTCTGCCCCGGGCACTGAAGCTTTCTTT.